The clone carrying this T cell receptor (beta chain) has just one count. What it binds is not known. The sample originates from a study of somatic mutations in cytotoxic T cells in rheumatoid arthritis. Overall study: Sorting by flow gave nearly 100% purity for some V beta antibody-stained T-cell populations, including V beta1+ cells sequenced for TCRB. Study-wide findings and caveats: It was found that CD8+ T-cell clonality in rheumatoid arthritis patients did not differ significantly from that in age-matched healthy controls. Rising age went with increasing CD8+ clonality in rheumatoid arthritis patients; healthy controls showed no such increase.

This CDR3 has 12 amino acids. The V and J ends lost 1 base and 5 bases respectively, with 4 bases between them. In germline, CDR1 is MGHRA, CDR2 YSYEKL. Original methodology: Published virus-specific TCRB sequences found rare matches among patient CD8+ clones larger than 1%. The protocol was immunoSEQ multiplex PCR, while the TCRdb copy is restricted to in-frame clones and leaves out a portion. The DNA gave D and trimming, while V, J and clone size come from that table. The data show roughly 10,000 clones, with 75% to 80% seen just once and about a third held by the top ten. Sequencing was performed on CD8+ T cells sorted from blood. This sequence joins TRBV4-1 and TRBJ2-3; D call uncertain. The sequence came from an adult with rheumatoid arthritis. CDR3 region: CASSQGLDTQYF. The CDR3 coding sequence is TGCGCCAGCAGCCAAGGTTTAGATACGCAGTATTTT.